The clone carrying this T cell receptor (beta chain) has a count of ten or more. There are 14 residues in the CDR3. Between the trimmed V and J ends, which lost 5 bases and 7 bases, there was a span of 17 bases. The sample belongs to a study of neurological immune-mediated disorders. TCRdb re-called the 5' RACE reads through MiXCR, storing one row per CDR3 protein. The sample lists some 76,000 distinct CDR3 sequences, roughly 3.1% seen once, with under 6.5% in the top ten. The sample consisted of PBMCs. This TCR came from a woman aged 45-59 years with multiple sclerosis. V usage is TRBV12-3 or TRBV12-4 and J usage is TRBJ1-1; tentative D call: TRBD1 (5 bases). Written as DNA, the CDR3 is TGTGCCAGCAGTCCGACGGGGACCAACGATGAAGCTTTCTTT. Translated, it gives CASSPTGTNDEAFF.